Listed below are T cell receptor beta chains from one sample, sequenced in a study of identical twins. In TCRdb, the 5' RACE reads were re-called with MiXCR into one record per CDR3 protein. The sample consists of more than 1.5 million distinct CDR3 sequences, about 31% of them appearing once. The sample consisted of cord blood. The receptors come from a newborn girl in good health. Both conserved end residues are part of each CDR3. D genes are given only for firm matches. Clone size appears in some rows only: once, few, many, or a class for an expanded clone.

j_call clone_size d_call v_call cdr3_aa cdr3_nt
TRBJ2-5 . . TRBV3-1 CASSRPTSETQYF TGTGCCAGCAGCCGCCCCACCTCGGAGACCCAGTACTTC
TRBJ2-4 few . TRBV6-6 CASRSTTKGENIQYF TGTGCCAGCAGATCCACTACTAAAGGGGAAAACATTCAGTACTTC
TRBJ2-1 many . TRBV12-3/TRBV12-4 CASSLGQLNEQFF TGTGCCAGCAGCTTAGGACAGCTTAATGAGCAGTTCTTC
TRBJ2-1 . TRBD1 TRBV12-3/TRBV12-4 CPSSPLGQGDEQFF TGTCCCAGCAGTCCCCTAGGACAGGGCGATGAGCAGTTCTTC
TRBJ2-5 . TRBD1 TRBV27 CASSLATGAYNEQYF TGTGCCAGCAGTTTGGCGACAGGGGCCTACAATGAGCAGTACTTC
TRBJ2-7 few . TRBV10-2 CAARTGTHSSYEQYF TGCGCCGCCAGGACGGGGACACACAGCTCCTACGAGCAGTACTTC
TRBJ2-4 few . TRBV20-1 CSARGLENIQYF TGCAGTGCTAGGGGACTGGAAAACATTCAGTACTTC
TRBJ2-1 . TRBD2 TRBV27 CASSLWEGLADNEQFF TGTGCCAGCAGTTTATGGGAAGGACTAGCGGACAATGAGCAGTTCTTC
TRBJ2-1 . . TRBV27 CASSKGYNEQFF TGTGCCAGCAGCAAGGGGTATAATGAGCAGTTCTTC
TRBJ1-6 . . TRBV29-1 CSVGSSYNSPPHF TGCAGCGTTGGCAGCTCCTATAATTCACCCCCCCACTTT
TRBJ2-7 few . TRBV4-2 CASSHPGGRRAYEQYF TGTGCCAGCAGCCACCCCGGTGGCCGGAGGGCCTACGAGCAGTACTTC
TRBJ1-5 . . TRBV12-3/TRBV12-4 CASSAQTGIGQPHHF TGTGCCAGCAGTGCCCAAACAGGGATTGGTCAGCCCCACCATTTT
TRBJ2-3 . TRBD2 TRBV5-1 CASSYGTSGGPLYTDTQYF TGCGCCAGCAGCTACGGGACTAGCGGGGGGCCCTTATACACAGATACGCAGTATTTT
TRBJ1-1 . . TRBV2 CATEATEAFF TGTGCCACCGAGGCCACTGAAGCTTTCTTT
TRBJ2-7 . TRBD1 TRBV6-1 CASRDRPHYEQYF TGTGCCAGCAGGGACAGGCCGCACTACGAGCAGTACTTC
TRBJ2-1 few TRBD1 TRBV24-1 CATRGFGTGDNEQFF TGTGCCACCAGGGGCTTTGGGACAGGGGACAATGAGCAGTTCTTC
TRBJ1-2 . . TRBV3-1 CASSPQSGVYGYTF TGTGCCAGCAGCCCACAAAGCGGGGTCTATGGCTACACCTTC
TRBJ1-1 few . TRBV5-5 CASRSDRPPNTEAFF TGTGCCAGCAGATCCGACAGGCCACCGAACACTGAAGCTTTCTTT
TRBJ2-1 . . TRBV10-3 CAISESTNNEQFF TGTGCCATCAGTGAGTCGACTAATAATGAGCAGTTCTTC
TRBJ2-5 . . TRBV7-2 CASSLAKLGQETQYF TGTGCCAGCAGCTTAGCGAAACTAGGGCAAGAGACCCAGTACTTC
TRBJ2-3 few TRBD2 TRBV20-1 CSARGLAGGADTQYF TGCAGTGCTAGAGGACTAGCGGGAGGGGCAGATACGCAGTATTTT
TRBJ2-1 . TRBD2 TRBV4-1 CASSLKELAGGPGEQFF TGCGCCAGCAGCCTAAAAGAACTAGCGGGAGGGCCGGGTGAGCAGTTCTTC
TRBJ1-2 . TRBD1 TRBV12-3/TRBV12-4 CASRSDLGQGNYGYTF TGTGCCAGCAGATCTGACCTGGGACAGGGAAACTATGGCTACACCTTC
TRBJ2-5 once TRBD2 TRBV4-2 CASSQDPSSGGSSYNEQYF TGTGCCAGCAGCCAAGATCCCTCTAGCGGGGGGAGCTCCTACAATGAGCAGTACTTC
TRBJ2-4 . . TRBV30 CAWSSVPGIQYF TGTGCCTGGAGTTCAGTGCCCGGCATTCAGTACTTC
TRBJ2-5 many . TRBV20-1 CSARDHETQYF TGCAGTGCTAGAGATCACGAGACCCAGTACTTC
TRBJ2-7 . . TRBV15 CATSPSVTYEQYF TGTGCCACCAGCCCTAGCGTCACCTACGAGCAGTACTTC
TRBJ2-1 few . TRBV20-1 CSAAAGWSYNEQFF TGCAGTGCTGCTGCGGGTTGGTCCTACAATGAGCAGTTCTTC
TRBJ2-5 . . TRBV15 CATSNLAGLQETQYF TGTGCCACCAGCAACCTGGCAGGCTTACAAGAGACCCAGTACTTC
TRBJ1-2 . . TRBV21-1 CASSNLQGAGNGYTF TGTGCCAGCAGCAACCTACAGGGGGCGGGAAATGGCTACACCTTC
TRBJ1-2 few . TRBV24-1 CAPPIGGWIRAYGYTF TGTGCCCCCCCCATAGGGGGTTGGATAAGGGCCTATGGCTACACCTTC
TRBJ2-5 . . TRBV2 CASRLRVLETQYF TGTGCCAGCCGCCTTAGGGTTTTAGAGACCCAGTACTTC
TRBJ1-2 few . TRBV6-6 CASSYAGLGYGYTF TGTGCCAGCAGTTACGCGGGGCTGGGCTATGGCTACACCTTC
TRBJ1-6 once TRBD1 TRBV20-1 CSATTPDRVYNSPLHF TGCAGTGCAACCACCCCGGACAGGGTCTATAATTCACCCCTCCACTTT
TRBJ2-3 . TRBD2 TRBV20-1 CSASRPSGKADTQYF TGCAGTGCTAGTCGGCCTAGCGGGAAGGCAGATACGCAGTATTTT
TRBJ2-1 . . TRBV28 CASSPYYFSYKEQFF TGTGCCAGCAGTCCATATTACTTCTCCTACAAGGAGCAGTTCTTC
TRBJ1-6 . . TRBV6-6 CASSHRERNSPLHF TGTGCCAGCAGCCACAGGGAGAGGAATTCACCCCTCCACTTT
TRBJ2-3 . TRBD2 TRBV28 CAIRLAGAVDTQYF TGTGCCATCCGACTAGCGGGAGCGGTAGATACGCAGTATTTT
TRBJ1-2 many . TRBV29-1 CSVPFAGGMDYGYTF TGCAGCGTTCCCTTTGCTGGGGGGATGGACTATGGCTACACCTTC
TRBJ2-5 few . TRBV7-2 CASSPLRRQYF TGTGCCAGCAGCCCCCTTAGACGACAGTACTTC
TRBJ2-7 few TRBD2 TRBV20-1 CSARSPLLAGDEQYF TGCAGTGCTCGAAGCCCCCTCCTAGCGGGAGACGAGCAGTACTTC
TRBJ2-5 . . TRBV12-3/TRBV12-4 CASSAGAGTETQYF TGTGCCAGCAGTGCGGGGGCGGGTACGGAGACCCAGTACTTC
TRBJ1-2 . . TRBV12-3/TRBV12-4 CASSLVRLKNYGYTF TGTGCCAGCAGTTTAGTGCGTCTGAAAAACTATGGCTACACCTTC
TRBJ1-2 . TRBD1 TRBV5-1 CASRQGSGYTF TGCGCCAGCCGACAGGGGTCCGGCTACACCTTC
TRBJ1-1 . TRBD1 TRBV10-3 CAISRVRTGDRSVNTEAFF TGTGCCATCAGTAGGGTTCGGACAGGGGATCGGAGTGTGAACACTGAAGCTTTCTTT
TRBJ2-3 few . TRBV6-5 CASSYTVGVDGTDTQYF TGTGCCAGCAGCTACACAGTTGGGGTGGATGGCACAGATACGCAGTATTTT
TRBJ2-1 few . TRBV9 CASPIPLSEQFF TGTGCCAGCCCCATTCCTCTATCGGAGCAGTTCTTC
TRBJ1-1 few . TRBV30 CAWAGLNTEAFF TGTGCCTGGGCTGGGCTGAACACTGAAGCTTTCTTT
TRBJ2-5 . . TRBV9 CASSVGQVYQETQYF TGTGCCAGCAGCGTAGGCCAGGTGTACCAAGAGACCCAGTACTTC
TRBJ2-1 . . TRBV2 CASSLTRLESYNERFF TGTGCCAGCAGTCTAACTAGACTCGAGTCCTACAATGAGCGGTTCTTC
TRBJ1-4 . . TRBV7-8 CASSLAGSRDGEKLFF TGTGCCAGCAGCTTAGCGGGGTCCAGGGATGGTGAAAAACTGTTTTTT
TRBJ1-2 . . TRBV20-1 CSASLGSNYGYTF TGCAGTGCTAGCTTAGGGTCAAACTATGGCTACACCTTC
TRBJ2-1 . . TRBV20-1 CSARDLRLTYNEQFF TGCAGTGCTAGAGATCTGAGACTGACATACAATGAGCAGTTCTTC
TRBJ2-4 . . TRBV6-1 CASSEGQSGDIQYF TGTGCCAGCAGTGAAGGGCAGTCGGGGGACATTCAGTACTTC
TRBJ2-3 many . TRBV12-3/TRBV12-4 CASSFGFTDTQYF TGTGCCAGCAGTTTCGGGTTCACAGATACGCAGTATTTT